This T cell receptor (beta chain) was documented in a study of monozygotic twins with inflammatory bowel disease. Study results and caveats: Evidence failed to back one strong IBD-linked signal or clonotype.

Germline V lookup: CDR1 SGHTA, CDR2 FQGNSA. The CDR3 runs to 13 residues. After re-calling the 5' RACE reads, TCRdb lists one entry per CDR3 protein, DNA absent. This sample's table has about 150,000 distinct CDR3 sequences. Turning to this clonotype: Its specificity is unknown.

Sequenced material: blood. The J gene is TRBJ1-2, the V gene TRBV7-2. The TCR was taken from a human donor with ulcerative colitis or Crohn's disease, or a healthy co-twin of an affected twin (not recorded which). CDR3 protein: CASSLAVSYGYTF. Looking up the rest from reference TRBV7-2 and TRBJ1-2 gives the full variable domain: GAGVSQSPSNKVTEKGKDVELRCDPISGHTALYWYRQSLGQGLEFLIYFQGNSAPDKSGLPSDRFSAERTGGSVSTLTIQRTQQEDSAVYLCASSLAVSYGYTFGSGTRLTVV.